These 25 T cell receptor beta chains were sequenced from one sample in a study of CD4 and CD8 cells across lung adenocarcinoma regions. TCRdb itself ran the PCR reads through MiXCR, one entry per CDR3 protein. The repertoire consists of 14,000 or so distinct CDR3 sequences, with approximately 43% occurring once and the leading ten covering 17%. Sample: CD4+ T cells from the center of a lung tumor. Every receptor here comes from a male donor with lung adenocarcinoma. The CD4 and CD8 labels of this study may be unreliable.

The chain is built from TRBV15 and TRBJ2-1; 8 bases map to TRBD2. The J call is in doubt because the DNA end fits TRBJ2-7 better. The CDR3 covers 15 residues. Germline CDR1 is LNHNV and CDR2 is YYDKDF (reference sequence). The CDR3 here is CATGAAGGQRSEQYF. CDR3 nucleotide sequence: TGTGCCACCGGGGCGGCGGGAGGCCAACGATCCGAGCAGTACTTC.

Many counts were recorded for this clonotype. V and J are TRBV7-2 and TRBJ1-2, with a weak D call TRBD1 (6 bases). Looked up from germline, CDR1 is SGHTA and CDR2 is FQGNSA. V lost 5 bases, J lost 4 bases, and 11 bases lay in between. The CDR3 spans 13 residues. The CDR3 loop is CASSNGQFYGYTF. The CDR3 DNA reads as TGTGCCAGCAGCAACGGACAGTTCTATGGCTACACCTTC.

Regarding this clonotype: At one end the junction does not follow the germline gene, possibly because of a read error. The genes are TRBV6-1 and TRBJ2-6; a possible D gene is TRBD2 (7 bases). The CDR3 extends over 16 amino acids. The germline V gene encodes CDR1 MNHNS and CDR2 SASEGT. Here the CDR3 reads CASRSGTTAGANVQSF. The CDR3 DNA follows: TGTGCCAGCAGATCCGGGACAACGGCGGGGGCCAACGTCCAGTCCTTC.

The CDR3 sequence is CASSVIAGSEQYF. CDR3 nucleotide sequence: TGTGCCAGCAGTGTGATCGCAGGGTCCGAGCAGTACTTC. The chain is built from TRBV6-1 and TRBJ2-1, with D possibly being TRBD1 (5 bases). The last part of the DNA fits TRBJ2-7 better; the J call may be wrong. The CDR3 runs 13 residues. Germline CDR1 MNHNS, CDR2 SASEGT.

This clonotype was recorded once. This sequence joins TRBV3-1 and TRBJ2-3; the match to TRBD2 covers 9 bases. This CDR3 region has 15 residues. Germline CDR1 and CDR2: LGHDT and YNNKEL (reference sequence). V lost 4 bases to trimming and J lost 2 bases; unmatched junction nucleotides: 4. CDR3: CASSPLAGNTDTQYF. The CDR3 nucleotides are TGTGCCAGCAGCCCCCTAGCGGGAAACACAGATACGCAGTATTTT.

This clonotype was counted at least ten times. The V gene is TRBV27, the J gene TRBJ2-1; the D is unclear. Per germline, CDR1 MNHEY and CDR2 SMNVEV (reference sequence). V gave up 7 bases and J gave up 9 bases, with 4 bases separating them. This CDR3 has 9 amino acids. The CDR3 nucleotides read TGTGCCAGCATCGGTGAGCAGTTCTTC. Protein product: CASIGEQFF.

This clonotype was seen repeatedly, ten times or more. The rearrangement joins TRBV4-1 to TRBJ2-5, with D perhaps matching TRBD1 (5 bases). Germline lookup yields CDR1 MGHRA and CDR2 YSYEKL. The V end lost 4 bases, the J end lost 4 bases, and 16 bases lay between the germline ends. The CDR3 totals 15 residues. CDR3 DNA: TGCGCCAGCAGCCCAGAAGGGGATCCCCGAGAGACCCAGTACTTC. Its translation is CASSPEGDPRETQYF.

This clonotype was seen a single time. Relative to the germline gene, one junction end is altered; a read error may explain this. The chain is built from TRBV6-6 and TRBJ2-3; TRBD2 is a possible D gene (7 bases). CDR1 and CDR2 (germline): MNHNY, SVGAGI (reference sequence). This CDR3 is 15 amino acids long. Written as DNA, the CDR3 is TGTGCCAGGGGTCACGGGGGAGGGGACAAAGATACCCAGTATTTT. It encodes CARGHGGGDKDTQYF.

This clonotype was observed many times. This rearrangement joins TRBV12-3 or TRBV12-4 to TRBJ2-5; D uncertain. This CDR3 has 11 residues. V lost 5 bases and J lost 7, with 8 bases in between. CDR3 in amino acids: CASSLGRTQYF. DNA for the CDR3: TGTGCCAGCAGTCTCGGTCGGACCCAGTACTTC.

This clonotype was detected only a few times. The rearrangement links TRBV7-2 to TRBJ2-1; 14 bases match TRBD2. Germline V gene lookup returns CDR1 SGHTA and CDR2 FQGNSA. Trimming cost V 3 bases and J 10 bases; bases outside gene matches: 14. CDR3 length equals 18 residues. CDR3 sequence (DNA): TGTGCCAGCAGCTTTCCCGGGACTAGCGGGAGAGGGTCCTACGAGCAGTTCTTC. Its protein is CASSFPGTSGRGSYEQFF.

The CDR3 sequence is CASNTLGGGAFF. As DNA, the CDR3 is TGTGCCAGCAACACTCTTGGGGGAGGGGCTTTCTTT. The rearrangement joins TRBV6-4 to TRBJ1-1, with TRBD1 as a possible D gene (5 bases). CDR3 size: 12 residues. Germline V gene data show CDR1 as MRHNA and CDR2 as SNTAGT. The V and J ends lost 7 bases and 11 bases respectively, with 17 bases between them.

By sample share, this clonotype is medium-sized. The V call is TRBV6-5, the J call TRBJ2-5; TRBD2 might be the D (5 bases). Germline V CDR1 and CDR2: MNHEY, SVGAGI. The CDR3 extends over 14 amino acids. Trimming stripped 8 bases from V and 0 bases from J, with 13 bases between. CDR3 DNA: TGTGCCAGCGCCCGGGATACGGACCAAGAGACCCAGTACTTC. This encodes CASARDTDQETQYF.

In its sample, this clonotype was seen a few times. The chain uses TRBV10-2 and TRBJ2-3; 11 bases are shared with TRBD2. Trimming took 10 bases from V and 1 from J; bases not matched to a gene: 1. CDR1 and CDR2 (germline): WSHSY, SAAADI. The CDR3 has 13 residues. This CDR3 reads CAILAGGTDTQYF. The CDR3 DNA reads TGCGCCATACTAGCGGGAGGCACAGATACGCAGTATTTT.

This clonotype was recorded many times. The J gene is TRBJ2-7, the V gene TRBV6-4; 8 nucleotides align to TRBD2. J gave up 1 base and V 0 bases, and 8 bases lay outside the gene matches. The CDR3 totals 17 residues. Looked up from germline, CDR1 is MRHNA and CDR2 is SNTAGT. CDR3 in amino acids: CASSDSRREVESYEQYF. Written as DNA, the CDR3 is TGTGCCAGCAGTGACTCCAGGCGGGAGGTCGAGTCCTACGAGCAGTACTTC.

This clonotype turned up a few times. This chain links TRBV6-1 with TRBJ1-1, with D maybe TRBD1 (5 bases). This CDR3 comprises 12 residues. Germline CDR1 is MNHNS and CDR2 is SASEGT. Trimming pared 5 bases from V and 10 bases from J, leaving 14 bases between. The CDR3 loop is CASSHRGDTAFF. Here the CDR3 DNA reads TGTGCCAGCAGTCATCGGGGGGATACAGCTTTCTTT.

The chain is built from TRBV10-2 and TRBJ2-4; possible D gene TRBD2, 5 bases. The DNA end is more similar to TRBJ2-3, so the J call may be wrong. Germline V CDR1 and CDR2: WSHSY, SAAADI. The CDR3 consists of 13 residues. The CDR3 coding sequence is TGCGCCACGTGTCTGCGGGCCAAAAACACTCAGTATTTT. This translates into CATCLRAKNTQYF.

The chain recombines TRBV10-2 with TRBJ2-1, with D hard to call. This CDR3 is 13 amino acids long. Trimming took off 3 bases at V and 7 bases at J, with 10 bases between the two ends. The germline V gene has CDR1 WSHSY and CDR2 SAAADI. The CDR3 coding sequence is TGCGCCAGCAGTGACCCCGCCGGGAATGAGCAGTTCTTC. Residues: CASSDPAGNEQFF.

This chain connects TRBV6-5 to TRBJ2-3; TRBD2 matches 7 bases. The CDR3 runs to 17 residues. Trimming at V came to 2 bases and at J to 2 bases, leaving 10 bases not matched to a gene. The germline gives CDR1 MNHEY, CDR2 SVGAGI. The CDR3 DNA reads TGTGCCAGCAGTTACATGGCGGGAGAGGTGCACACAGATACGCAGTATTTT. Its protein product is CASSYMAGEVHTDTQYF.

The gene calls are TRBV6-1 and TRBJ2-5; D is undetermined. Trimming removed 6 bases at V and 0 bases at J, with 11 bases between. The length of the CDR3 is 14 residues. Germline values: CDR1 MNHNS, CDR2 SASEGT. The CDR3 is CASSTSWYQETQYF. Here the CDR3 DNA reads TGTGCCAGCAGCACAAGTTGGTACCAAGAGACCCAGTACTTC.

This clonotype was seen only a few times. The chain uses TRBV30 and TRBJ2-3; 7 positions match TRBD2. This CDR3 is built from 14 residues. Germline V lookup: CDR1 GTSNPN, CDR2 SVGIG (reference sequence). V gave up 6 bases and J gave up 2 bases; unmatched junction bases: 8. CDR3 in DNA: TGTGCCTGTGACGGGGGAGGGCCCACAGATACGCAGTATTTT. It encodes CACDGGGPTDTQYF.

This clonotype was seen ten or more times. This sequence joins TRBV6-1 and TRBJ2-3, with 7 positions matching TRBD2. The CDR3 covers 13 residues. The germline V gene has CDR1 MNHNS and CDR2 SASEGT. V gave up 9 bases and J gave up 2 bases; unmatched junction bases: 5. CDR3 DNA: TGTGCCAGTTCTAGCGGTTTCACAGATACGCAGTATTTT. Protein: CASSSGFTDTQYF.

This clonotype was detected only a few times. The chain has TRBV11-3 and TRBJ2-7; 10 bases are shared with TRBD1. This CDR3 comprises 13 residues. The germline CDR1 and CDR2 sequences are SGHNT and YENEEA. The ends lost 8 bases at V and 3 bases at J; junction bases unmatched: 4. The CDR3 nucleotides read TGTGCCAGCCACCGGACAGGGGGCTACGAGCAGTACTTC. The encoded protein is CASHRTGGYEQYF.

This clonotype came up a few times. The genes are TRBV11-2 and TRBJ2-4, with D possibly called TRBD1 or TRBD2 (5 bases each). V lost 6 bases, J lost 1 base, and 16 bases lay in between. Per the germline V gene, CDR1 is SGHAT and CDR2 is FQNNGV. The CDR3 spans 16 residues. The CDR3 nucleotides read TGTGCCAGCAGTCAATGGGGGACGGATGCCAAAAACATTCAGTACTTC. This sequence encodes CASSQWGTDAKNIQYF. The full variable domain, rest sourced from reference TRBV11-2 and TRBJ2-4, is EAGVAQSPRYKIIEKRQSVAFWCNPISGHATLYWYQQILGQGPKLLIQFQNNGVVDDSQLPKDRFSAERLKGVDSTLKIQPAKLEDSAVYLCASSQWGTDAKNIQYFGAGTRLSVL.

The chain recombines TRBV6-1 with TRBJ2-1; either TRBD1 or TRBD2 may supply D (5 bases each). The ends were cut back, 5 bases at V and 6 bases at J, with 20 bases in the middle. The CDR3 has 16 amino acids. Per germline, CDR1 MNHNS and CDR2 SASEGT. CDR3 region: CASSRAPGPTANEQFF. For the CDR3, the DNA is TGTGCCAGCAGTCGTGCCCCGGGACCCACAGCCAATGAGCAGTTCTTC.

There are many counts of this clonotype. The V gene is TRBV27, the J gene TRBJ2-1; 12 positions agree with TRBD2. The last part of the DNA fits TRBJ2-7 better; the J call may be wrong. The CDR3 extends over 16 amino acids. CDR1 is MNHEY and CDR2 is SMNVEV in the germline V gene (reference sequence). The CDR3 nucleotides are TGTGCCAGCAGTCTAACCGGGACTAGCGGGTTTTACGAGCAGTACTTC. Encoded protein: CASSLTGTSGFYEQYF.